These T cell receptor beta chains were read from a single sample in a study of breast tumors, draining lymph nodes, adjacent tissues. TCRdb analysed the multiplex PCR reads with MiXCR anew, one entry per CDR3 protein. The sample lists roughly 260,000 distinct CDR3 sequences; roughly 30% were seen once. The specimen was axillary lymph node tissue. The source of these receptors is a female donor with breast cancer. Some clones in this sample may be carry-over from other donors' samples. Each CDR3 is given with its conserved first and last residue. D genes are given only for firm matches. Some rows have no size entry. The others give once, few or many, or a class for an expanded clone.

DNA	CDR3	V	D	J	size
TGTGCCACCAGCAGCCGGACAGGAGATAATGAAAAACTGTTTTTT	CATSSRTGDNEKLFF	TRBV15	TRBD1	TRBJ1-4	.
TGTGCCAGTAGTTTACAGGGGGCGCAGAATCAGCCCCAGCATTTT	CASSLQGAQNQPQHF	TRBV19	TRBD1	TRBJ1-5	many
TGTGCCAGCAGCCCAAGGGTAGATCGCGTGGATACGCAGTATTTT	CASSPRVDRVDTQYF	TRBV11-2	.	TRBJ2-3	many
TGTGCCAGCAGCATAGACAGGTTGGGCTACGAGCAGTACTTC	CASSIDRLGYEQYF	TRBV6-5	.	TRBJ2-7	many
TGTGCCAGCACGGGTAGCGGGAGGGCCGGGCAGTTCTTC	CASTGSGRAGQFF	TRBV2	TRBD2	TRBJ2-1	many
TGTGCCAGCAGTAGGGAGAGTTCCTTATCCGAGCAGTACTTC	CASSRESSLSEQYF	TRBV2	.	TRBJ2-7	many
TGTGCCAGCGGGACAAGGGGAATTGGCGCAGATACGCAGTATTTT	CASGTRGIGADTQYF	TRBV5-8	.	TRBJ2-3	many
TGTGCCAGCAGTTTGTATAGCGGTCAAGAGACCCAGTACTTC	CASSLYSGQETQYF	TRBV28	.	TRBJ2-5	few
TGTGCCAGCAGCTTCGGCAGAACTAACTATGGCTACACCTTC	CASSFGRTNYGYTF	TRBV5-5	.	TRBJ1-2	many
TGTGCCAGCAGCGCCACCACCGGAAGCCACGAGCAGTACTTC	CASSATTGSHEQYF	TRBV9	.	TRBJ2-7	many
TGTGCCACCCGGACTAGCGGGAGATATGAGCAGTTCTTC	CATRTSGRYEQFF	TRBV19	TRBD2	TRBJ2-1	many
TGTGCCAGCCTTAAGACAGAGGTGCAGTTCTTC	CASLKTEVQFF	TRBV28	.	TRBJ2-1	few
TGTGCCAGCAGCCCATCCCAATACTACGAGCAGTACTTC	CASSPSQYYEQYF	TRBV7-9	.	TRBJ2-7	.
TGTGCCAGCAGCTCGTCAGCGGGAGCAGATTACACCGGGGCCAACGTCCTGACTTTC	CASSSSAGADYTGANVLTF	TRBV7-3	TRBD2	TRBJ2-6	.
TGTGCCTGGAGTTACCTCTACGAGCAGTACTTC	CAWSYLYEQYF	TRBV30	.	TRBJ2-7	many
TGTGCCAGCAGTTTCAGGGGGCGGTCACCCCTCCACTTT	CASSFRGRSPLHF	TRBV28	TRBD1	TRBJ1-6	many
TGTGCCAGCAGCTCCCTACCGGGACTAGGCCCCACCGGGGAGCTGTTTTTT	CASSSLPGLGPTGELFF	TRBV7-9	TRBD2	TRBJ2-2	many
TGTGCCAGCAGCTCTCGGACAGGAACCCAAGAGACCCAGTACTTC	CASSSRTGTQETQYF	TRBV11-3	TRBD1	TRBJ2-5	.
TGTGCCAGCAGCGTAGAGGGACATGCTTATGGCTACACCTTC	CASSVEGHAYGYTF	TRBV9	.	TRBJ1-2	many
TGTGCCAGCAGCTTAGTAGGTAGCGGGCCCACCCAGTACTTC	CASSLVGSGPTQYF	TRBV7-9	TRBD2	TRBJ2-5	many
TGTGCCAGCAGTTACCGAGCTCTACAGGGGTTAGACTCTGGAAACACCATATATTTT	CASSYRALQGLDSGNTIYF	TRBV6-6	TRBD1	TRBJ1-3	few
TGTGCCAGCAGCGTAGGGCCCGTGGAGAATGAAAAACTGTTTTTT	CASSVGPVENEKLFF	TRBV9	.	TRBJ1-4	many
TGTGCCAGCAGCTTGCGGGGGCAGGGGCCGACAGATACGCAGTATTTT	CASSLRGQGPTDTQYF	TRBV11-3	.	TRBJ2-3	many
TGCGCCAGCATGAACTCTGGGGCCAACGTCCTGACTTTC	CASMNSGANVLTF	TRBV10-2	.	TRBJ2-6	many
TGTGCCAGCAGCCAAGAAGGACAGGGTGTTGAAAAACTGTTTTTT	CASSQEGQGVEKLFF	TRBV4-2	TRBD1	TRBJ1-4	many
TGTGCCAGCAGCTTAGCGCGGGTCGTGGCGGCGGGGGAAGACCAGTACTTC	CASSLARVVAAGEDQYF	TRBV7-9	TRBD2	TRBJ2-5	.
TGCAGTGCTCATCCAGCGGGAGGGCCAACCACCGGGGAGCTGTTTTTT	CSAHPAGGPTTGELFF	TRBV20-1	TRBD2	TRBJ2-2	few
TGTGCCAGCAGCTTTGGGGTCTACGAGCAGTACTTC	CASSFGVYEQYF	TRBV11-2	.	TRBJ2-7	many
TGCAGCGTTGAATCCCAGAACACTGAAGCTTTCTTT	CSVESQNTEAFF	TRBV29-1	.	TRBJ1-1	many
TGTGCCAGCAGTGCTCCCACGACTAGCGCCCACCAAGGGGAGCAGTTCTTC	CASSAPTTSAHQGEQFF	TRBV25-1	TRBD2	TRBJ2-1	.
TGTGCCAGCCTCCGCAGGGATAACACTGAGGCTTTCTTT	CASLRRDNTEAFF	TRBV19	.	TRBJ1-1	few
TGTGCCAGCAGCTCCCGGGGGGCCGGAGAGACCCAGTACTTC	CASSSRGAGETQYF	TRBV11-2	.	TRBJ2-5	many
TGCAGTGCTAGACTAGTGGTGGAGCAGTTCTTC	CSARLVVEQFF	TRBV20-1	.	TRBJ2-1	many
TGTGCCAGCAGCTTAGTCGGTACGGGGAGTGGGGGCTACACCTTC	CASSLVGTGSGGYTF	TRBV7-8	.	TRBJ1-2	many
TGTGCCAGTAGTAGACTAGGCGAGCAGCCCCAGCATTTT	CASSRLGEQPQHF	TRBV19	.	TRBJ1-5	.
TGTGCCAGCAGCTCCGACGGATACAATGAGCAGTATTTT	CASSSDGYNEQYF	TRBV7-3	.	TRBJ2-3	.
TGTGCCAGCAGCTTACTGGGCGGTCTGAGCTCCTACGAGCAGTACTTC	CASSLLGGLSSYEQYF	TRBV7-2	.	TRBJ2-7	many
TGTGCCAGCAGCCCAAGTTCCCGTACTAGCGGGAGACCACCGGCCACAGATACGCAGTATTTT	CASSPSSRTSGRPPATDTQYF	TRBV7-9	TRBD2	TRBJ2-3	.
TGTGCCAGCAGCTTGGGGGGGGGAGTGGAGCAGTACTTC	CASSLGGGVEQYF	TRBV5-4	TRBD2	TRBJ2-7	.
TGTGCCAGCAGCCGAAGTATAGGGGGCGGAGAGACCCAGTACTTC	CASSRSIGGGETQYF	TRBV14	TRBD1	TRBJ2-5	many
TGTGCCAGCAGCTTTAGCGGGCCCTCCAATGAGCAGTTCTTC	CASSFSGPSNEQFF	TRBV7-9	TRBD2	TRBJ2-1	many
TGTGCCAGCAGCCCCGACAGTCTCTATGGCTACACCTTC	CASSPDSLYGYTF	TRBV7-9	.	TRBJ1-2	many
TGCGCCAGCTCCCGGGACAGTTTCTCACCCCTCCACTTT	CASSRDSFSPLHF	TRBV4-3	TRBD1	TRBJ1-6	.
TGTGCCAGCAGTAGTGAGGTTTGGGGGAGGGCCGTAGAGACCCAGTACTTC	CASSSEVWGRAVETQYF	TRBV6-4	TRBD2	TRBJ2-5	many
TGTGCCAGCAGCTCCCCCAGCGGGAGCTACGAGCAGTACTTC	CASSSPSGSYEQYF	TRBV7-9	TRBD2	TRBJ2-7	many
TGTGCCAGCAGCGTAGGAGGGGGTGCCCGTTCGAATACGCAGTATTTT	CASSVGGGARSNTQYF	TRBV9	.	TRBJ2-3	many
TGTGCCAGCAGCTTGTCCGGAAACTGGGCTGGGGCCAACGTCCTGACTTTC	CASSLSGNWAGANVLTF	TRBV5-6	.	TRBJ2-6	many
TGCGCCAGCAGCCCGGGACAGGGGGCGAACTATGGCTACACCTTC	CASSPGQGANYGYTF	TRBV4-1	TRBD1	TRBJ1-2	few
TGTGCCAGACCGGGGGGCTTTAGTAGTTCACCCCTCCACTTT	CARPGGFSSSPLHF	TRBV25-1	.	TRBJ1-6	.
TGTGCCAGCAGCTTAGTGCCCATTGGTGAGACCCAGTACTTC	CASSLVPIGETQYF	TRBV11-3	.	TRBJ2-5	many
TGTGCCAGCAGTGGACTAGCGGGGACCTCCATCGGGGAGCTGTTTTTT	CASSGLAGTSIGELFF	TRBV12-3/TRBV12-4	TRBD2	TRBJ2-2	.
TGTGCCAGCAGCTTAGCGGGAGGGACCACCGGGGAGCTGTTTTTT	CASSLAGGTTGELFF	TRBV7-2	TRBD2	TRBJ2-2	many
TGTGCTAGAGTGCCTTGGACTAGTCACTACAATGAGCAGTTCTTC	CARVPWTSHYNEQFF	TRBV10-3	TRBD2	TRBJ2-1	.